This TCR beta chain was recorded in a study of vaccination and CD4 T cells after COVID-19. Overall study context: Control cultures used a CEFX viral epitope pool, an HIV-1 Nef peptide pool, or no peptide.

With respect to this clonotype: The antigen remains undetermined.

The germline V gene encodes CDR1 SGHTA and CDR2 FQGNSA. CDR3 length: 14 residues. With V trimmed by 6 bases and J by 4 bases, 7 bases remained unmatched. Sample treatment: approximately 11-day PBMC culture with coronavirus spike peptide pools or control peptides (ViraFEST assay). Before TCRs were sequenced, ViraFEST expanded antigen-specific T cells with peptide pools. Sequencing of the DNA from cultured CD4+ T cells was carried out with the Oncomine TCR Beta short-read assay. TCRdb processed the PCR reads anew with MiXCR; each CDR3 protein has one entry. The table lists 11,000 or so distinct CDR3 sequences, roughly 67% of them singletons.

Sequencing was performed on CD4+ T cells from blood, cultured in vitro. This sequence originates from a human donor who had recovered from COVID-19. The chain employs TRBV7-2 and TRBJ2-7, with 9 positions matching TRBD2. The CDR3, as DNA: TGTGCCAGCAGATTGGTTGCGGGGGGGTACGAGCAGTACTTC. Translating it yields CASRLVAGGYEQYF.